A selection of T cell receptor beta chains follows, all from one sample in a study of response to subunit inactivated influenza vaccine. MiXCR was run by TCRdb on the RT-PCR reads, yielding one entry per CDR3 protein. The table includes more than 450,000 distinct CDR3 sequences, 11% detected once. The sample was also reused in another study, on T cells expressing NK-cell markers.

The specimen was PBMCs from blood, collected on the day of vaccination. The receptor set was obtained from a man aged 50-60 years who received an inactivated influenza vaccine. CDR3s include the opening cysteine and the closing phenylalanine or tryptophan. D genes are given only for firm matches. Clone size is not always given. Where it is, it says once, few, many or a class for expanded clones.

CASSPDLPSTGELFF,TGCGCCAGCAGCCCCGACCTCCCTAGTACCGGGGAGCTGTTTTTT,NA,NA,TRBV5-1,TRBJ2-2
CASSLALGGNQETQYF,TGTGCCAGCAGCTTAGCGCTTGGGGGAAACCAAGAGACCCAGTACTTC,few,NA,TRBV7-8,TRBJ2-5
CASSLGQQGYGYTF,TGTGCCAGCAGCTTAGGGCAACAGGGCTATGGCTACACCTTC,NA,NA,TRBV7-6,TRBJ1-2
CASSEGPGRTQYF,TGTGCCAGCAGCGAGGGACCCGGCAGGACCCAGTACTTC,few,NA,TRBV7-2,TRBJ2-5
CASRETGGLSNEQFF,TGTGCCAGCCGAGAAACAGGGGGCCTCTCCAATGAGCAGTTCTTC,NA,TRBD1,TRBV5-8,TRBJ2-1
CTISGAVSYEQYF,TGTACCATCAGTGGGGCAGTCTCCTACGAGCAGTACTTC,NA,NA,TRBV10-3,TRBJ2-7
CASSQSVRGQDTEAFF,TGCGCCAGCAGCCAGTCCGTGAGGGGGCAAGACACTGAAGCTTTCTTT,few,TRBD1,TRBV4-3,TRBJ1-1
CATSDFSSTDTQYF,TGTGCCACCAGTGATTTCTCTAGCACAGATACGCAGTATTTT,few,NA,TRBV24-1,TRBJ2-3
CASSYPSSRIAYPNTGELFF,TGTGCCAGCAGTTACCCCTCGTCTAGAATAGCTTACCCGAACACCGGGGAGCTGTTTTTT,NA,NA,TRBV6-2/TRBV6-3,TRBJ2-2
CASSYDRGQETQYF,TGCGCCAGCAGCTATGACAGGGGGCAAGAGACCCAGTACTTC,few,TRBD1,TRBV5-1,TRBJ2-5
CATSRRTGNTGELFF,TGTGCCACCAGCAGGAGGACGGGGAACACCGGGGAGCTGTTTTTT,few,NA,TRBV15,TRBJ2-2
CASSQDPGASSGANVLTF,TGCGCCAGCAGCCAAGATCCGGGGGCAAGCTCTGGGGCCAACGTCCTGACTTTC,NA,NA,TRBV4-1,TRBJ2-6
CASSLDRGWGGETQYF,TGTGCCAGCAGCCTCGACAGGGGATGGGGGGGAGAGACCCAGTACTTC,NA,NA,TRBV6-1,TRBJ2-5